The clone carrying this T cell receptor beta chain has more than one count but fewer than ten. Researchers amplified the TCR beta CDR3 regions from RNA transcripts. Carried out on the TCR CDR3, a first-round RT-PCR used the HTBI primer set. One entry per CDR3 protein, called by TCRdb with MiXCR from the multiplex PCR reads. The repertoire consists of about 740,000 distinct CDR3 sequences, with around 13% occurring once and the leading ten covering around 9.6%. This sample stems from a study of T cells in Graves' hyperthyroidism and ophthalmopathy. This CDR3 has 11 amino acids. Per germline, CDR1 DFQATT and CDR2 SNEGSKA (reference sequence). V dropped 0 bases and J dropped 8 bases, with 7 bases sitting between them.

This sequence was found in a woman aged 18-30 years with Graves' hyperthyroidism. Material: blood. The V and J genes are TRBV20-1 and TRBJ1-2, with a tentative D call TRBD1 (6 bases). The CDR3 DNA reads as TGCAGTGCTAGAGAAGGGGGAGGCTACACCTTC. The encoded protein is CSAREGGGYTF.